This TCR beta chain was captured by sequencing in a study of control samples from healthy donors and cancer patients. This clone was recorded a few times. The CDR3 is 18 amino acids. CDR1 is SGHAT and CDR2 is FQNNGV in the germline V gene. V was clipped by 5 bases and J by 3 bases, with 23 bases between them. Profiling relied on immunoSEQ multiplex PCR, and the TCRdb table lists in-frame clones only, not all of them. Among roughly 100,000 clones listed, 80% to 90% were seen once. The sample comprised blood. This chain uses TRBV11-2 with TRBJ2-1; D is possibly TRBD1 (6 bases). The clonotype was recovered from a woman in her forties or fifties in good health. CDR3 sequence: CASSARDIITTGYNEQFF. CDR3 nucleotides: TGTGCCAGCAGCGCCAGGGACATAATCACAACTGGCTACAATGAGCAGTTCTTC.